This T cell receptor (beta chain) was profiled in a study of cytomegalovirus exposure and HLA in healthy donors. Across the study: Across 350 to 500 genotyped donors, about 86% landed in the Caucasian-associated ancestry cluster. Study results and limitations: A later analysis associated 15,000 to 20,000 TCR beta sequences with HLA alleles at a 0.05 false discovery rate.

Amplification used 60 Vbeta primers and 13 Jbeta primers. How the authors handled the data: Approximately 83 million unique TCR beta chains, 10 million to 14 million shared, were counted in a later analysis. The repertoire was sequenced with immunoSEQ multiplex PCR; TCRdb's copy has only in-frame clones and lacks some. The V and J calls and clone size come from that table; D and trimming were worked out from the DNA. The profile shows approximately 100,000 clones, 74% of them singletons. This donor's record omits CMV serostatus. Trimming cost V 5 bases and J 4 bases; bases outside gene matches: 6. This CDR3 spans 15 amino acids. The germline gives CDR1 MGHDK, CDR2 SYGVNS. A note on this clone: Its antigen is as yet unknown.

The chain carries TRBV25-1 and TRBJ2-3, with TRBD1 matching 10 bases. This receptor was identified in a human donor in good health. The specimen was PBMCs. The CDR3 DNA follows: TGTGCCAGCAGTCTGACCGGGACAGGGGCAGATACGCAGTATTTT. Protein product: CASSLTGTGADTQYF.